These T cell receptor beta chains were read from a single sample in a study of cytomegalovirus exposure and HLA in healthy donors. The repertoire was sequenced with immunoSEQ multiplex PCR; TCRdb's copy has only in-frame clones and lacks some. The sample includes more than 55,000 clones. Material for sequencing was PBMCs. These receptors were obtained from a woman aged 40 to 50 in good health and CMV-seropositive. The CDR3 runs from the conserved cysteine through the conserved F or W. The order of the fields is V gene, CDR3 protein.

v_gene: TRBV19
CDR3aa: CASRGSTDTQYF

v_gene: TRBV2
CDR3aa: CASSDPQGRMETQYF

v_gene: TRBV6-1
CDR3aa: CASSDPFTGDTYEQYF

v_gene: TRBV7-2
CDR3aa: CASSTRGGGSSYEQYF

v_gene: TRBV30
CDR3aa: CAWSDRSYGYTF

v_gene: TRBV4-1
CDR3aa: CASSQDLSGRTNEQFF

v_gene: TRBV6-5
CDR3aa: CASSWGLPSGRGLFF

v_gene: TRBV7-3
CDR3aa: CASSSGLATGELFF

v_gene: TRBV20-1
CDR3aa: CSASFRTQYF

v_gene: TRBV6-5
CDR3aa: CASSEVPGKAEAFF

v_gene: TRBV6-4
CDR3aa: CASSPGGNSYEQYF

v_gene: TRBV4-3
CDR3aa: CASSQGEGGYGYTF

v_gene: TRBV7-9
CDR3aa: CASSLPRQGNTEAFF

v_gene: TRBV4-1
CDR3aa: CASNQLAGEAEQFF

v_gene: TRBV10-2
CDR3aa: CASSEWGDGYTF

v_gene: TRBV6-5
CDR3aa: CASSRTLDYGNTIYF

v_gene: TRBV5-4
CDR3aa: CASNQGAPGTDTQYF

v_gene: TRBV4-1
CDR3aa: CASSQVMVPMGGETEAFF

v_gene: TRBV6-5
CDR3aa: CASRNGNPEEELFF

v_gene: TRBV27
CDR3aa: CASSFRGWAERLGTEAFF

v_gene: TRBV5-1
CDR3aa: CASSFGGDRSAQHF

v_gene: TRBV15
CDR3aa: CATNSHSYNSPLHF

v_gene: TRBV5-1
CDR3aa: CASSPGGTGGHEQYF

v_gene: TRBV5-1
CDR3aa: CASRPTSGSVGELFF

v_gene: TRBV6-5
CDR3aa: CASSGTGGLLEQYF

v_gene: TRBV6-5
CDR3aa: CASSRQAQETQYF

v_gene: TRBV28
CDR3aa: CASSRQGRETQYF

v_gene: TRBV7-2
CDR3aa: CASSRGQGAEYGYTF

v_gene: TRBV5-4
CDR3aa: CASRRGTGGREQYF

v_gene: TRBV28
CDR3aa: CASSSSSLYGYTF

v_gene: TRBV19
CDR3aa: CASSIDRTYAYEQYF

v_gene: TRBV7-2
CDR3aa: CASSPRGRESYGYTF

v_gene: TRBV5-1
CDR3aa: CASSPARDRVTDTQYF

v_gene: TRBV18
CDR3aa: CASSPEWAGGYTF

v_gene: TRBV6-5
CDR3aa: CASSEQGARYGYTF

v_gene: TRBV19
CDR3aa: CASILSSGMSYNEQFF

v_gene: TRBV6-5
CDR3aa: CASRRDRGVDQPQHF

v_gene: TRBV29-1
CDR3aa: CSARGVADTQYF

v_gene: TRBV6-1
CDR3aa: CASRPSGRAHEQFF

v_gene: TRBV4-3
CDR3aa: CASSQAAGPNTGELFF

v_gene: TRBV19
CDR3aa: CASSTTGTYGYTF

v_gene: TRBV7-3
CDR3aa: CASSLGTGELTDTQYF

v_gene: TRBV25-1
CDR3aa: CASSDPNLGNEQFF

v_gene: TRBV28
CDR3aa: CATGVTGTPTIEQFF

v_gene: TRBV21-1
CDR3aa: CASSKEEGTELENTGELFF

v_gene: TRBV7-3
CDR3aa: CASSLRRGEQYEQYF

v_gene: TRBV5-1
CDR3aa: CASSPRAGVILAGSYRETQYF

v_gene: TRBV19
CDR3aa: CASRWTGGYQPQHF